The rows below give T cell receptor beta chains drawn from one sample of a study of CD8+ T cells in alopecia areata. Measured with immunoSEQ multiplex PCR; TCRdb has only the in-frame clones, and not every one. Here the sample spans hundreds of thousands of clones, 60% being singletons. The sample consisted of CD4+ T cells sorted from blood, taken at approximately week 51, from a patient treated with tofacitinib. Receptors were obtained from a human donor with alopecia areata. CDR3s include the opening cysteine and the closing phenylalanine or tryptophan.

V gene	J gene	CDR3 protein
TRBV11-1	TRBJ2-1	CASSPGTSNEQFF
TRBV13	TRBJ2-5	CASSRRTVAGIETQYF
TRBV29-1	TRBJ2-2	CSVAAGQGPGELFF
TRBV7-8	TRBJ1-1	CASSPLTGWTEAFF
TRBV20-1	TRBJ2-3	CSASNADTQYF
TRBV7-9	TRBJ1-2	CASSDWTANYGYTF
TRBV30	TRBJ2-5	CAWTSGETQYF
TRBV5-1	TRBJ2-7	CASSFGLAGAYEQYF
TRBV7-2	TRBJ2-5	CASSSLAGGLETQYF
TRBV7-9	TRBJ1-1	CASSLEQTTEAFF
TRBV7-2	TRBJ2-3	CASSEWTTSSTDTQYF
TRBV20-1	TRBJ2-3	CSAPKADTQYF
TRBV5-1	TRBJ2-4	CASSSEGGSIQYF
TRBV6-5	TRBJ1-1	CASSYGQNTEAFF
TRBV7-6	TRBJ2-1	CASSLRAQTGGTGYNEQFF
TRBV7-3	TRBJ2-1	CASSLVGEYYNEQFF
TRBV30	TRBJ2-7	CALTYRAGEQYF
TRBV5-1	TRBJ1-2	CASSLDPGQDPNGYTF
TRBV7-2	TRBJ2-4	CASSLVFRGAKNIQYF
TRBV6-1	TRBJ2-7	CASSESSRTPTEQYF
TRBV30	TRBJ2-5	CASSVQETQYF
TRBV11-3	TRBJ2-2	CASSLWTGELFF